The present T cell receptor (beta chain) was sequenced within a study of blood T cell repertoires in COVID-19. As for the study in general: The United States, Italy and Spain provided the acute and convalescent COVID-19 samples.

The table came from immunoSEQ multiplex PCR; TCRdb's copy has only in-frame clones and leaves some out. The sample yields a few hundred thousand clones, around 87% seen once. Germline CDR1 is SGHDT and CDR2 is YYEEEE. The CDR3 length is 13 residues. V lost 1 base to trimming and J lost 4 bases, with 9 bases between them. The material sequenced was PBMCs or T cells enriched from blood (not recorded which). This rearrangement joins TRBV5-6 to TRBJ2-7; D unresolved. The source of this sequence is a man aged 25-45 years who had recovered from COVID-19. The DNA of the CDR3 is TGTGCCAGCAGCTTGTTGGCGGAATACGAGCAGTACTTC. It is translated as CASSLLAEYEQYF. Full variable domain (missing parts from reference TRBV5-6 and TRBJ2-7): DAGVTQSPTHLIKTRGQQVTLRCSPKSGHDTVSWYQQALGQGPQFIFQYYEEEERQRGNFPDRFSGHQFPNYSSELNVNALLLGDSALYLCASSLLAEYEQYFGPGTRLTVT.